This TCR beta chain was captured in a study of blood T cells in healthy people across ages. Donor samples were obtained from healthy Caucasian individuals from Russia, aged about 6 to 100. Per individual sample, total RNA of at least 5 micrograms was extracted. This CDR3 is built from 14 residues. The germline V gene encodes CDR1 ENHRY and CDR2 SYGVKD. V gave up 9 bases and J gave up 0 bases, with 13 bases separating them. Whole-study findings and limits: Strong correlation was found linking TCR beta diversity to naive T cell percentage.

This clonotype was recorded a few times. What it binds is unknown. For the second PCR, which ran for about 6 to 12 cycles, a sample-barcoded 5' primer and a J-beta primer mix were used. MiXCR, run by TCRdb on the 5' RACE reads, gives a single entry per CDR3 protein. The table records about 640,000 distinct CDR3 sequences, approximately 59% of them present only once. The source is a man aged 60 to 75 in good health. The rearrangement uses TRBV10-3 and TRBJ2-3; D is possibly TRBD2 (5 bases). The sample comprised blood. Written as DNA, the CDR3 is TGTGCCATTACCCCCGGGGTTAGCACAGATACGCAGTATTTT. It specifies CAITPGVSTDTQYF.